This passage covers 19 T cell receptor beta chains from one sample sequenced in a study of blood T cell repertoires in COVID-19. Measured with immunoSEQ multiplex PCR; TCRdb has only the in-frame clones, and not every one. The table records around 64,000 clones, 65% to 80% of them present only once. The sequenced material came from peripheral blood. These receptors came from a man aged 60-69 years with acute or convalescent COVID-19.

The rearrangement joins TRBV5-1 to TRBJ2-5, with 7 nucleotides matching TRBD1. CDR1 and CDR2 (germline): SGHRS, YFSETQ. J gave up 6 bases and V 4 bases, and 15 bases lay outside the gene matches. This CDR3 has 16 amino acids. The CDR3 DNA sequence: TGCGCCAGCAGCACAAGTCCGGGACAGACTACCAAGACCCAGTACTTC. As protein: CASSTSPGQTTKTQYF. Full variable domain (remainder filled in from reference TRBV5-1 and TRBJ2-5): KAGVTQTPRYLIKTRGQQVTLSCSPISGHRSVSWYQQTPGQGLQFLFEYFSETQRNKGNFPGRFSGRQFSNSRSEMNVSTLELGDSALYLCASSTSPGQTTKTQYFGPGTRLLVL.

The gene calls are TRBV9 and TRBJ2-1; D is perhaps TRBD1 (5 bases). The CDR3 consists of 16 residues. Trimming took off 4 bases at V and 2 bases at J, with 16 bases between the two ends. Germline CDR1 and CDR2: SGDLS and YYNGEE. DNA of the CDR3: TGTGCCAGCAGCTCCGAAGGCAGGGTCGCCTACAATGAGCAGTTCTTC. It specifies CASSSEGRVAYNEQFF. Based on the CDR3 plus reference TRBV9 and TRBJ2-1, the full variable domain is DSGVTQTPKHLITATGQRVTLRCSPRSGDLSVYWYQQSLDQGLQFLIQYYNGEERAKGNILERFSAQQFPDLHSELNLSSLELGDSALYFCASSSEGRVAYNEQFFGPGTRLTVL.

The chain links TRBV10-3 to TRBJ2-5; tentatively, D is TRBD1 (7 bases). The CDR3 contains 15 residues. CDR1 and CDR2 from the germline V gene are ENHRY and SYGVKD. With 5 bases removed from V and 0 bases from J, the gap between germline ends came to 13 bases. The CDR3 bases are TGTGCCATCAGTCCGGGAGACAGGGACCAAGAGACCCAGTACTTC. Translated: CAISPGDRDQETQYF.

This chain connects TRBV19 to TRBJ1-1; TRBD1 is a possible D gene (5 bases). V lost 5 bases to trimming and J lost 4 bases, with 14 bases between them. The germline V gene encodes CDR1 LNHDA and CDR2 SQIVND (reference sequence). The CDR3 has 14 residues. In DNA form, the CDR3 reads TGTGCCAGTAGTTTTTCAAGGGGTAGCACTGAAGCTTTCTTT. It encodes CASSFSRGSTEAFF.

The chain carries TRBV20-1 and TRBJ2-1; 10 bases line up with TRBD2. Trimming cost V 3 bases and J 1 base; bases outside gene matches: 6. Germline assignment: CDR1 DFQATT and CDR2 SNEGSKA (reference sequence). CDR3 length equals 16 residues. Here the CDR3 reads CSASTSSGGSYNEQFF. The DNA of the CDR3 is TGCAGTGCTAGTACCTCTAGCGGGGGTTCCTACAATGAGCAGTTCTTC.

In its sample, this clone was seen a few times. This sequence joins TRBV7-8 and TRBJ2-7; D possibly corresponds to TRBD1 (8 bases). Germline lookup yields CDR1 SGHVS and CDR2 FQNEAQ. V was pared by 8 bases and J by 4 bases, with 15 bases between. This CDR3 has 13 amino acids. CDR3 region: CASDDRGGYEQYF. The DNA of the CDR3 is TGTGCCAGCGATGACAGGGGAGGGTACGAGCAGTACTTC. Full variable domain (outside the CDR3, taken from reference TRBV7-8 and TRBJ2-7): GAGVSQSPRYKVAKRGQDVALRCDPISGHVSLFWYQQALGQGPEFLTYFQNEAQLDKSGLPSDRFFAERPEGSVSTLKIQRTQQEDSAVYLCASDDRGGYEQYFGPGTRLTVT.

This clone has a single count. V and J are TRBV10-3 and TRBJ1-1; the match to TRBD1 covers 7 bases. Germline V gives CDR1 ENHRY, CDR2 SYGVKD. This CDR3 comprises 15 residues. V was pared by 4 bases and J by 5 bases, with 10 bases of the junction left unmatched. Written as DNA, the CDR3 is TGTGCCATCAGTGCTTTCGACAGGGAGGAAACTGAAGCTTTCTTT. Translating gives CAISAFDREETEAFF.

The genes are TRBV20-1 and TRBJ2-5, with D unclear. Germline V gene lookup returns CDR1 DFQATT and CDR2 SNEGSKA (reference sequence). Trimming took 3 bases from V and 4 from J, leaving 6 bases between them. The CDR3 runs 11 residues. CDR3 residues: CSASWRETQYF. In DNA, the CDR3 is TGCAGTGCTAGTTGGAGAGAGACCCAGTACTTC.

The V gene is TRBV9, the J gene TRBJ2-1; D is ambiguous. Trimming cost V 0 bases and J 1 base, with 5 bases left between them. Germline V gives CDR1 SGDLS, CDR2 YYNGEE. The CDR3 runs to 14 residues. The chain's CDR3 is CASSVDSSYNEQFF. The CDR3 DNA follows: TGTGCCAGCAGCGTAGATTCGTCCTACAATGAGCAGTTCTTC.

The chain carries TRBV28 and TRBJ1-3, with 8 positions matching TRBD1. CDR1 and CDR2 from the germline V gene are MDHEN and SYDVKM. J was trimmed by 0 bases and V by 5 bases; bases with no gene match: 9. CDR3 size: 17 residues. CDR3 nucleotide sequence: TGTGCCAGCAGTCTCCCCGCAGGGGGCCCCTCTGGAAACACCATATATTTT. It encodes CASSLPAGGPSGNTIYF.

V gene TRBV15 combines with J gene TRBJ2-5; 7 bases align to TRBD2. This CDR3 has 17 amino acids. Trimming removed 2 bases from V and 3 bases from J; junction bases left unmatched: 12. Germline V gene data show CDR1 as LNHNV and CDR2 as YYDKDF (reference sequence). CDR3 nucleotides: TGTGCCACCAGCAGATTCCGAGGGGCTAGCGGTAAAGAGACCCAGTACTTC. Residues: CATSRFRGASGKETQYF.

This chain joins TRBV6-6 and TRBJ2-2; weak D call: TRBD1 (6 bases). Germline assignment: CDR1 MNHNY and CDR2 SVGAGI (reference sequence). This CDR3 is built from 13 residues. V gave up 6 bases and J gave up 5 bases, with 10 bases separating them. The CDR3 DNA reads TGTGCCAGCAGCCTGACAGGAACCGGGGAGCTGTTTTTT. This codes for CASSLTGTGELFF.

The chain recombines TRBV27 with TRBJ2-7; possibly TRBD2 for D (6 bases). CDR1 and CDR2 from the germline V gene are MNHEY and SMNVEV (reference sequence). The length of the CDR3 is 13 residues. V shed 5 bases and J shed 3 bases, with 11 bases lying between them. For the CDR3, the DNA is TGTGCCAGCAGTCCAATCGGGGGCTACGAGCAGTACTTC. Amino acids: CASSPIGGYEQYF.

This clone showed up just once. V usage is TRBV5-4 and J usage is TRBJ1-6, with TRBD1 as a possible D gene (5 bases). Germline V gene lookup returns CDR1 SGHNT and CDR2 YYREEE (reference sequence). There are 14 residues in the CDR3. Trimming left V 0 bases short and J 7 bases short, with 8 bases between. The CDR3 sequence is CASSLEQGNSPLHF. The CDR3 region has the DNA TGTGCCAGCAGCTTGGAGCAGGGCAATTCACCCCTCCACTTT.

This clone has just one count. The chain uses TRBV7-8 and TRBJ1-1; D uncertain. There are 14 residues in the CDR3. In germline, CDR1 is SGHVS, CDR2 FQNEAQ. The V end was cut by 3 bases, the J end by 2 bases, with 10 bases between. The CDR3 DNA reads TGTGCCAGCAGCTTCCGTAGTCCTAACACTGAAGCTTTCTTT. This translates into CASSFRSPNTEAFF.

Only one count was recorded for this clone. This chain links TRBV29-1 with TRBJ1-2, with D uncertain. The CDR3 length is 11 residues. The germline V and J ends were trimmed by 3 bases and 7 bases, with 9 bases remaining between them. Germline V gives CDR1 SQVTM, CDR2 ANQGSEA. The CDR3 DNA sequence: TGCAGCGTTGAGTACAGCCTTGGCTACACCTTC. The encoded protein is CSVEYSLGYTF.

The chain recombines TRBV11-2 with TRBJ1-5, with 10 positions matching TRBD1. CDR1 is SGHAT, CDR2 FQNNGV, per germline. The junction had 6 bases not matched to a gene; V was cut back by 1 base and J by 0 bases. The CDR3 runs to 18 residues. The CDR3 here is CASSLGTGGPFSNQPQHF. The CDR3 DNA follows: TGTGCCAGCAGCTTAGGGACAGGGGGTCCTTTTAGCAATCAGCCCCAGCATTTT.

V gene TRBV4-2 combines with J gene TRBJ2-2, with 7 positions matching TRBD2. V was clipped by 8 bases and J by 4 bases; unmatched bases: 10. This CDR3 is built from 15 residues. Germline lookup yields CDR1 LGHNA and CDR2 YNFKEQ. The CDR3 DNA reads TGTGCCAGCTCCCCCAGCGGGATTGGCACCGGGGAGCTGTTTTTT. Its translation is CASSPSGIGTGELFF.

This clone has just a few counts. V usage is TRBV15 and J usage is TRBJ1-2; 10 positions agree with TRBD1. The V segment lost 0 bases and the J segment 4 bases; nucleotides outside the gene matches: 5. This CDR3 spans 16 amino acids. Germline V gene data show CDR1 as LNHNV and CDR2 as YYDKDF (reference sequence). CDR3 region: CATSRDKGQGTYGYTF. The CDR3 DNA reads as TGTGCCACCAGCAGAGATAAGGGACAGGGGACCTATGGCTACACCTTC. Supplemented by reference TRBV15 and TRBJ1-2, the full variable domain reads DAMVIQNPRYQVTQFGKPVTLSCSQTLNHNVMYWYQQKSSQAPKLLFHYYDKDFNNEADTPDNFQSRRPNTSFCFLDIRSPGLGDTAMYLCATSRDKGQGTYGYTFGSGTRLTVV.